This TCR beta chain was identified in a study of blood T cell repertoires in COVID-19 (dated by TCRdb to between 2020 and 2021). About the investigation overall: The collaborator samples originated in the United States, Italy and Spain and spanned the acute and convalescent phases of COVID-19. A de-identified subject ID, COVID-19 status, age in years and sex were almost always included in the sample metadata. The samples were drawn from two sources: the first 160 participants of the ongoing ImmuneRACE study, and 1,200 or so subjects contributed by 6 global collaborators. The dataset comprised deeply sampled blood TCRbeta repertoires from subjects exposed to, actively infected with, or recovered from COVID-19. Where HLA class I and class II types were available, the types were taken from metadata supplied by the sample provider, not from assay-based typing. The prospective study material was composed of cDNA or gDNA derived from T cells, B-cell-depleted T cells, or PBMCs. The repertoires were released in a freely available public database intended as a resource for research on the immune response to SARS-CoV-2. Summary of the overall study and its limitations: The amount of clinical and demographic metadata varied by source and participant and was provided uncurated.

Whole blood was collected in K2EDTA tubes by collaborating institutions according to the institutions' own protocols. Collaborator samples were shipped for TCRbeta analysis as frozen whole blood, isolated PBMCs, or DNA extracted from either sample type. CDR1 and CDR2 are drawn from the germline V gene (reference sequence): SEHNR, FQNEAQ. Trimming leaves V shorter by 6 bases and J shorter by 0 bases, with the junction holding 7 bases beyond the gene matches. Spanning cysteine to phenylalanine, the CDR3 consists of 17 amino acids. Of all the DNA, just the CDR3 is kept, 51 bases in frame from base 1. TCRbeta CDR3 regions were amplified from genomic DNA using the immunoSEQ Assay, a bias-controlled multiplex PCR. In the authors' own workflow: Within the assay, amplification of reference gene primers was used to estimate how many nucleated cells each sample contained. To quantify the absolute abundance of each unique TCRbeta CDR3 rearrangement, sequence reads were collapsed and filtered. For each sample, productive Simpson clonality was calculated by taking the square root of Simpson's diversity index across productive rearrangements. This immuneACCESS table, as held by TCRdb, lists in-frame sequences with V and J called but not all clones. Of the missing ones, under half trace to an unresolved V gene in checked studies; the others have no known cause. That table furnishes V, J and clone size, whereas the DNA furnished D and trimming. The sample has 150,000 to 200,000 clones on record, around four fifths of them singletons. The leading ten clones occupy about 5.5% of the sample.

Remarks on this clone: It lacks a known antigen. Nothing much larger sits one base from this clone, and base qualities are not available.

The sequenced sample was peripheral blood. The chain links TRBV7-9 with TRBJ2-6, and 8 junction bases match TRBD1. This clonotype was sampled from a woman aged 30 to 39 with acute or convalescent COVID-19. The sequenced DNA is TGTGCCAGCAGTCCCGGGACAGGCCCCTCTGGGGCCAACGTCCTGACTTTC. It is translated as CASSPGTGPSGANVLTF.